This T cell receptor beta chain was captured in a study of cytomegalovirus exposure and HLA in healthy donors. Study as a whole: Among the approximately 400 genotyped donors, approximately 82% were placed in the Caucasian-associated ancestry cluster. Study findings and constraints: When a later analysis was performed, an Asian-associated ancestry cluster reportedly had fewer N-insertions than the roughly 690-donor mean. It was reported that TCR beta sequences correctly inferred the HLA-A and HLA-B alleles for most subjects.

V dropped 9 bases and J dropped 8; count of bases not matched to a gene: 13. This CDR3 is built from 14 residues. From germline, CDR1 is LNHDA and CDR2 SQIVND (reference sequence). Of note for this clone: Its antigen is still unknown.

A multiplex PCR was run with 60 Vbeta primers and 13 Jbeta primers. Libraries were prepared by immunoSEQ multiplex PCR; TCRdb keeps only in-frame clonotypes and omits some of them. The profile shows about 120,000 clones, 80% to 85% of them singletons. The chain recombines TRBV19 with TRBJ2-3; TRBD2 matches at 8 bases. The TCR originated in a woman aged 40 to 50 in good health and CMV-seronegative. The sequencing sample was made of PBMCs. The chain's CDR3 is CASLPWRGASTQYF. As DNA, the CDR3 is TGTGCCAGCCTGCCCTGGCGGGGGGCTAGTACGCAGTATTTT.